This T cell receptor (beta chain) emerged from a study of T cell clones after liver transplantation. TCRdb's copy holds only in-frame clones and misses some; the assay was immunoSEQ multiplex PCR. The table lists 55,000 to 75,000 clones, 80% to 95% of them singletons. Trimming shortened V by 5 bases and J by 7 bases, and 17 bases separated the two germline ends. The CDR3 extends over 14 amino acids. Germline V gives CDR1 SGHRS, CDR2 YFSETQ. This clonotype was sampled from a human patient who received a liver transplant. Some T cells may trace back to the graft donor. The sample consisted of CD4+ T cells from blood, taken less than 26 months after liver transplant. The chain couples TRBV5-1 to TRBJ2-3; D could derive from TRBD1 or TRBD2 (6 bases each). CDR3 sequence (DNA): TGCGCCAGCAGAGAGGCGGAGGGGGTCAATACGCAGTATTTT. This sequence encodes CASREAEGVNTQYF.